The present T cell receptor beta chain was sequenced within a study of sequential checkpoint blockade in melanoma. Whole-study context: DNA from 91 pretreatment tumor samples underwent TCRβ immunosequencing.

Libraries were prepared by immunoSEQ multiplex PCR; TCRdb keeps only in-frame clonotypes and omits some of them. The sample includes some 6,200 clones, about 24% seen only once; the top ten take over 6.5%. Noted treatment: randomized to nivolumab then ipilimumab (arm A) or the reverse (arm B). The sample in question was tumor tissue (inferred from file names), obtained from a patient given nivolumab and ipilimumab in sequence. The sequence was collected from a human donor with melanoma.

CDR3 sequence (DNA): TGCAGCGTAAGGACAGGGGCCTACGAGCAGTACTTC. Its protein product is CSVRTGAYEQYF. This chain links TRBV29-1 with TRBJ2-7; 9 bases fit TRBD1. Trimming at V came to 6 bases and at J to 2 bases, leaving 2 bases not matched to a gene. CDR1 and CDR2 (germline): SQVTM, ANQGSEA. The CDR3 runs to 12 residues.